This T cell receptor beta chain was sequenced during a study of shared clonotypes between healthy human individuals. Study-wide context: Aged between 18 and 49, the donors were a couple of women and three men.

Trimming took off 4 bases at V and 4 bases at J, with 11 bases between the two ends. This CDR3 has 13 amino acids. The germline CDR1 and CDR2 sequences are GTSNPN and SVGIG (reference sequence). Adult donors, all healthy and HIV-negative, had no recent acute infections or vaccinations. Nashville, Tennessee was home to all donors, who were Caucasian adults. Unsorted PBMC replicate PCRs drew on 300 ng DNA, representing around 30,000 T cell genomes. The table came from immunoSEQ multiplex PCR; TCRdb's copy has only in-frame clones and leaves some out. The table includes under 600,000 clones, about three quarters detected once.

This chain joins TRBV30 and TRBJ1-5; TRBD1 might be the D (6 bases). This clonotype was sampled from a woman aged 40 to 49 in good health. Some clones in this sample may be carry-over from other donors' samples. The specimen was PBMCs. CDR3 region: CAWNREPNQPQHF. The DNA for the CDR3 is TGTGCCTGGAACAGGGAGCCAAATCAGCCCCAGCATTTT.